Each of the 20 T cell receptor beta chains below was sequenced from the same sample in a study of CD8+ T cells in alopecia areata. Treatment given: oral pan-JAK inhibitor, 5-10 mg twice daily. Extracted RNA was reverse transcribed, and the resulting cDNA served as sequencing template. TCRdb's copy holds only in-frame clones and misses some; the assay was immunoSEQ multiplex PCR. The table has around 300,000 clones, roughly 63% seen once. The sample here was CD4+ T cells sorted from blood, taken at week 52, from a patient treated with tofacitinib. The source is a human donor with alopecia areata.

This sequence joins TRBV19 and TRBJ2-7; no clear D gene. V shed 1 base and J shed 2 bases, with 6 bases lying between them. This CDR3 has 13 amino acids. Germline values: CDR1 LNHDA, CDR2 SQIVND (reference sequence). The chain's CDR3 is CASSIGPTYEQYF. The CDR3, as DNA: TGTGCCAGTAGTATAGGACCCACCTACGAGCAGTACTTC.

The chain recombines TRBV7-2 with TRBJ2-1, with no clear D. The length of the CDR3 is 14 residues. The ends were cut back, 4 bases at V and 4 bases at J, with 11 bases in the middle. Germline V CDR1 and CDR2: SGHTA, FQGNSA. The CDR3 sequence is CASSSLDLYNEQFF. CDR3 coding DNA: TGTGCCAGCAGCTCCTTAGACTTGTACAATGAGCAGTTCTTC.

This clone was recorded a few times. The genes are TRBV2 and TRBJ2-3, with D perhaps being TRBD1 or TRBD2 (5 bases each). CDR3 length equals 14 residues. Germline V CDR1 and CDR2: SNHLY, FYNNEI. Trimming pared 6 bases from V and 1 base from J, leaving 11 bases between. CDR3 DNA sequence: TGTGCCAGCAGGAGGGGACGGGGCACAGATACGCAGTATTTT. This codes for CASRRGRGTDTQYF.

The chain uses TRBV2 and TRBJ2-5; D is tentatively TRBD1 or TRBD2 (5 bases each). The CDR3 is 13 residues long. The V gene's germline CDR1 is SNHLY and CDR2 FYNNEI. Deletions cut 3 bases from V and 9 bases from J, with 14 bases between. The CDR3 loop reads CASSEDSQGAQYF. The CDR3 nucleotides read TGTGCCAGCAGTGAGGACTCTCAGGGAGCCCAGTACTTC.

The gene calls are TRBV19 and TRBJ1-2; D remains unclear. V was cut by 5 bases and J by 4 bases, with 17 bases left in between. CDR1 and CDR2 (germline): LNHDA, SQIVND (reference sequence). This CDR3 has 15 amino acids. CDR3 in amino acids: CASSLRVTLSYGYTF. CDR3 DNA sequence: TGTGCCAGTAGTCTACGGGTGACTCTTTCCTATGGCTACACCTTC.

The genes are TRBV18 and TRBJ2-7; TRBD1 matches at 7 bases. Losses at the gene ends were 1 base for V and 8 bases for J; bases not matched to a gene: 11. The CDR3 is 15 amino acids. The germline V gene encodes CDR1 KGHSH and CDR2 LQKENI. DNA for the CDR3: TGTGCCAGCTCACCACTGCTTGGACAGGACGCTCAGCAGTACTTC. As protein: CASSPLLGQDAQQYF.

This sequence joins TRBV9 and TRBJ1-1, with D perhaps TRBD1 (5 bases). Per the germline V gene, CDR1 is SGDLS and CDR2 is YYNGEE. This CDR3 contains 12 residues. Trimming pared 1 base from V and 11 bases from J, leaving 12 bases between. The CDR3 DNA reads as TGTGCCAGCAGCGTAAGGGCAGGGCCCGCTTTCTTT. Amino acids: CASSVRAGPAFF.

This clone was counted a few times. V and J are TRBV30 and TRBJ1-1; D not resolved. Between the trimmed V and J ends, which lost 4 bases and 7 bases, there was a span of 16 bases. The germline gives CDR1 GTSNPN, CDR2 SVGIG (reference sequence). This CDR3 is 13 amino acids long. CDR3 sequence (DNA): TGTGCCTGGATCATGGGAGGGCTGGGTGAAGCTTTCTTT. Translated: CAWIMGGLGEAFF.

For the CDR3, the DNA is TGTGCCAGCAGCTTAGGGGCCAGGGCGTTGACTGAAGCTTTCTTT. Its protein is CASSLGARALTEAFF. V usage is TRBV7-9 and J usage is TRBJ1-1; maybe TRBD1 (5 bases). In germline, CDR1 is SEHNR, CDR2 FQNEAQ (reference sequence). The CDR3 covers 15 residues. Trimming pared 1 base from V and 5 bases from J, leaving 14 bases between.

CDR3 protein: CAWSVTENTEAFF. In nucleotides, the CDR3 is TGTGCCTGGAGTGTTACAGAGAACACTGAAGCTTTCTTT. The J gene is TRBJ1-1, the V gene TRBV30; D gene uncertain. Per the germline V gene, CDR1 is GTSNPN and CDR2 is SVGIG (reference sequence). Trimming stripped 0 bases from V and 1 base from J, with 6 bases between. The CDR3 is 13 residues long. The full variable domain, its missing parts supplied by reference TRBV30 and TRBJ1-1, is SQTIHQWPATLVQPVGSPLSLECTVEGTSNPNLYWYRQAAGRGLQLLFYSVGIGQISSEVPQNLSASRPQDRQFILSSKKLLLSDSGFYLCAWSVTENTEAFFGQGTRLTVV.

The rearrangement links TRBV25-1 to TRBJ1-2, with unresolved D. Trimming pared 1 base from V and 4 bases from J, leaving 7 bases between. This CDR3 comprises 13 residues. Germline assignment: CDR1 MGHDK and CDR2 SYGVNS. CDR3 DNA: TGTGCCAGCAGTGAATCAGGATCCTATGGCTACACCTTC. Translating it yields CASSESGSYGYTF.

The genes are TRBV30 and TRBJ1-6, with a weak D call TRBD1 (6 bases). This CDR3 has 17 residues. The V end was cut by 2 bases, the J end by 0 bases, with 14 bases between. Germline V gene lookup returns CDR1 GTSNPN and CDR2 SVGIG (reference sequence). CDR3 bases: TGTGCCTGGAGTACCGGGACACAGAGCTCCTATAATTCACCCCTCCACTTT. Protein sequence: CAWSTGTQSSYNSPLHF.

In this sample, this clone turned up a few times. The chain employs TRBV4-3 and TRBJ1-1; a weak D match, TRBD1 (6 bases). Trimming removed 2 bases from V and 3 bases from J, with 7 bases in between. This CDR3 has 13 residues. Germline V gene data show CDR1 as LGHNA and CDR2 as YSLEER. CDR3 in DNA: TGCGCCAGCAGCCAAACAGGGTACACTGAAGCTTTCTTT. This sequence encodes CASSQTGYTEAFF.

The V call is TRBV29-1, the J call TRBJ2-5; no definite D call. This CDR3 has 10 amino acids. CDR1 is SQVTM, CDR2 ANQGSEA, per germline. Trimming removed 4 bases from V and 5 bases from J, with 5 bases in between. The CDR3 DNA is TGCAGCGTTGTTCGGGAGACCCAGTACTTC. Encoded protein: CSVVRETQYF.

Comments on this clone: Other nucleotide sequences from this sample produce the same CDR3. This chain connects TRBV7-9 to TRBJ1-1, with D unclear. Per germline, CDR1 SEHNR and CDR2 FQNEAQ (reference sequence). The CDR3 is 13 amino acids. The ends were cut back, 2 bases at V and 5 bases at J, with 9 bases in the middle. This CDR3 is CASSLSVGTEAFF. CDR3 nucleotides: TGTGCCAGCAGCTTATCGGTGGGGACTGAAGCTTTCTTT.

This rearrangement joins TRBV6-5 to TRBJ1-2, with a tentative D call TRBD1 (6 bases). The CDR3 is 12 residues long. Germline values: CDR1 MNHEY, CDR2 SVGAGI. Trimming left V 2 bases short and J 6 bases short, with 7 bases between. The CDR3 spells CASSYPGDGYTF. DNA for the CDR3: TGTGCCAGCAGTTACCCAGGGGATGGCTACACCTTC.

This clone was found a few times. The J gene is TRBJ2-4, the V gene TRBV29-1; 7 nucleotides match TRBD1. Germline V gene data show CDR1 as SQVTM and CDR2 as ANQGSEA. This CDR3 spans 12 amino acids. V gave up 4 bases and J gave up 10 bases; unmatched junction bases: 7. In DNA form, the CDR3 reads TGCAGCGTTGGACCAGCGACAGGGATTCAGTACTTC. It translates to CSVGPATGIQYF.

The rearrangement joins TRBV9 to TRBJ2-5; TRBD2 aligns across 13 bases. The trim removed 0 bases at V and 2 bases at J, leaving 7 bases unmatched. The germline V gene has CDR1 SGDLS and CDR2 YYNGEE. CDR3 length equals 18 residues. This CDR3 is CASSVATSGGSPQETQYF. Written as DNA, the CDR3 is TGTGCCAGCAGCGTAGCGACTAGCGGGGGGAGTCCTCAAGAGACCCAGTACTTC.

About this clone itself: Other DNA sequences in the sample encode the same CDR3. The chain links TRBV30 to TRBJ2-7, with D possibly called TRBD1 or TRBD2 (6 bases each). The CDR3 is 14 residues long. CDR1 is GTSNPN and CDR2 is SVGIG in the germline V gene (reference sequence). Trimming took 0 bases from V and 0 from J, leaving 9 bases between them. DNA for the CDR3: TGTGCCTGGAGTGTCGGGGGCAGCTCCTACGAGCAGTACTTC. It is translated as CAWSVGGSSYEQYF. Drawing the rest from reference TRBV30 and TRBJ2-7, the complete variable domain is SQTIHQWPATLVQPVGSPLSLECTVEGTSNPNLYWYRQAAGRGLQLLFYSVGIGQISSEVPQNLSASRPQDRQFILSSKKLLLSDSGFYLCAWSVGGSSYEQYFGPGTRLTVT.

CDR3 protein: CASSPTPGTGAEQYF. In DNA form, the CDR3 reads TGTGCCAGCAGCCCAACCCCCGGGACAGGGGCCGAGCAGTACTTC. This sequence joins TRBV9 and TRBJ2-5, with TRBD1 matching 10 bases. The better agreement between TRBJ2-7 and the DNA end casts doubt on the J call. CDR3 length: 15 residues. Germline assignment: CDR1 SGDLS and CDR2 YYNGEE.